One and the same sample provided the 17 T cell receptor beta chains below, sequenced in a study of shared clonotypes between healthy human individuals. The protocol was immunoSEQ multiplex PCR, while the TCRdb copy is restricted to in-frame clones and leaves out a portion. The data hold millions of clones, with over 85% observed a single time. The source material was naive CD4+ T cells sorted from blood. Indicated subset: CD45RA+ positively selected. These receptors all come from a man between 18 and 35 years old in good health.

The genes are TRBV6-6 and TRBJ2-1; 11 positions agree with TRBD2. This CDR3 contains 15 residues. V shed 5 bases, J shed 7 bases, and the junction held 7 bases outside the gene matches. Germline V gives CDR1 MNHNY, CDR2 SVGAGI (reference sequence). Here the CDR3 reads CASSHLAGGHNEQFF. CDR3 nucleotides: TGTGCCAGCAGTCACTTAGCGGGAGGGCATAATGAGCAGTTCTTC.

This rearrangement joins TRBV7-9 to TRBJ2-7; 8 bases agree with TRBD1. Per germline, CDR1 SEHNR and CDR2 FQNEAQ (reference sequence). Trimming at V came to 8 bases and at J to 0 bases, leaving 6 bases not matched to a gene. The CDR3 spans 14 residues. For the CDR3, the DNA is TGTGCCAGCGCCGGACAGGGACACTCCTACGAGCAGTACTTC. This gives the protein CASAGQGHSYEQYF.

CDR3 loop: CASSQEGLPLHF. CDR3 sequence (DNA): TGCGCCAGCAGCCAAGAGGGGTTACCCCTCCACTTT. This sequence joins TRBV4-1 and TRBJ1-6; no reliable D call. CDR1 is MGHRA, CDR2 YSYEKL, per germline. The CDR3 sequence is 12 residues long. Trimming removed 0 bases at V and 12 bases at J, with 6 bases between.

CDR3 DNA: TGTGCCAGCTCACCGATTAAGGGGTACGAGCAGTACTTC. It is translated as CASSPIKGYEQYF. The chain employs TRBV18 and TRBJ2-7, with TRBD1 as a possible D gene (5 bases). Germline CDR1 KGHSH, CDR2 LQKENI. This CDR3 comprises 13 residues. V was pared by 3 bases and J by 4 bases, with 10 bases between. The whole variable domain, filled in from reference TRBV18 and TRBJ2-7, reads NAGVMQNPRHLVRRRGQEARLRCSPMKGHSHVYWYRQLPEEGLKFMVYLQKENIIDESGMPKERFSAEFPKEGPSILRIQQVVRGDSAAYFCASSPIKGYEQYFGPGTRLTVT.

V is TRBV7-9 and J is TRBJ2-3; D is perhaps TRBD1 or TRBD2 (5 bases each). There are 16 residues in the CDR3. The germline V and J ends were trimmed by 7 bases and 6 bases, with 23 bases remaining between them. Germline V lookup: CDR1 SEHNR, CDR2 FQNEAQ (reference sequence). CDR3 sequence reads: CASTSGWGFQADTQYF. The CDR3 coding sequence is TGTGCCAGCACCTCGGGGTGGGGGTTCCAAGCGGATACGCAGTATTTT.

A word on this clone: This may stem from a read error, because a much larger clone lies one nucleotide away. This sequence joins TRBV29-1 and TRBJ1-4, with 11 bases aligning to TRBD1. J lost 7 bases, V lost 6 bases, and 7 bases had no gene match. Germline loops: CDR1 SQVTM, CDR2 ANQGSEA. This CDR3 is 14 amino acids long. The CDR3 coding sequence is TGCAGCGTCAAAACCGGGACAGGGGGTGAAAAACTGTTTTTT. As protein: CSVKTGTGGEKLFF.

CDR3 sequence reads: CASSLLSLNTEAFF. DNA of the CDR3: TGCGCCAGCAGCTTGCTCTCCCTGAACACTGAAGCTTTCTTT. The chain has TRBV5-1 and TRBJ1-1, with D unclear. Trimming shortened V by 1 base and J by 0 bases, and 7 bases separated the two germline ends. The CDR3 runs 14 residues. The germline V gene has CDR1 SGHRS and CDR2 YFSETQ.

The V and J genes are TRBV4-3 and TRBJ2-2; D call uncertain. This CDR3 has 16 residues. In germline, CDR1 is LGHNA, CDR2 YSLEER. Trimming cost V 0 bases and J 0 bases, with 8 bases left between them. The CDR3 DNA is TGCGCCAGCAGCCAAGAGGTCGCCTCGAACACCGGGGAGCTGTTTTTT. Residues: CASSQEVASNTGELFF.

The chain links TRBV7-9 to TRBJ2-3; 10 bases fit TRBD1. Germline lookup yields CDR1 SEHNR and CDR2 FQNEAQ (reference sequence). V shed 6 bases, J shed 3 bases, and the junction held 9 bases outside the gene matches. The CDR3 sequence is 16 residues long. The CDR3 here is CASSTPGDRGTDTQYF. The CDR3 DNA reads as TGTGCCAGCAGTACCCCCGGGGACAGGGGAACAGATACGCAGTATTTT.

The chain joins TRBV19 to TRBJ2-7; D possibly corresponds to TRBD1 (6 bases). Germline loops: CDR1 LNHDA, CDR2 SQIVND (reference sequence). V lost 5 bases and J 5 bases, leaving 16 bases between the germline ends. There are 14 residues in the CDR3. The CDR3 region is CASSLRQGSDEQYF. CDR3 sequence (DNA): TGTGCCAGTAGTCTCCGGCAGGGGAGTGACGAGCAGTACTTC.

Remarks on this clone: The identical CDR3 is also encoded by other nucleotide sequences in the sample. This chain uses TRBV18 with TRBJ2-3, with D unclear. The V gene lost 1 base and the J gene lost 1 base, with 6 bases spanning the gap. This CDR3 spans 14 amino acids. Germline V lookup: CDR1 KGHSH, CDR2 LQKENI. This CDR3 reads CASSPRQGTDTQYF. As DNA, the CDR3 is TGTGCCAGCTCACCACGGCAGGGCACAGATACGCAGTATTTT.

The chain has TRBV5-6 and TRBJ1-2; 9 positions match TRBD1. CDR1 SGHDT and CDR2 YYEEEE come from the germline V gene. With 1 base clipped from V and 3 bases from J, the junction kept 4 bases outside the gene matches. This CDR3 is built from 15 residues. In nucleotides, the CDR3 is TGTGCCAGCAGCTTGCAACGGGACAGGGACTATGGCTACACCTTC. This sequence encodes CASSLQRDRDYGYTF.

This chain uses TRBV14 with TRBJ2-2; D gene uncertain. This CDR3 has 13 residues. V lost 3 bases to trimming and J lost 4 bases, with 6 bases between them. Germline V CDR1 and CDR2: SGHDN, FVKESK. As DNA, the CDR3 is TGTGCCAGCAGCCAGACACTCACCGGGGAGCTGTTTTTT. It yields the protein CASSQTLTGELFF.

The chain couples TRBV19 to TRBJ2-6; no clear D gene. The CDR3 is 17 residues long. The germline V gene has CDR1 LNHDA and CDR2 SQIVND (reference sequence). The V and J ends lost 6 bases and 0 bases respectively, with 15 bases between them. CDR3 in amino acids: CASSLRVVGSGANVLTF. The CDR3 nucleotides read TGTGCCAGTAGCCTTCGGGTAGTTGGCTCTGGGGCCAACGTCCTGACTTTC.

The CDR3 DNA sequence: TGTGCCAGCAGGGTACAGGACACGAACACCGGGGAGCTGTTTTTT. Its translation is CASRVQDTNTGELFF. The chain couples TRBV2 to TRBJ2-2; a possible D gene is TRBD1 (5 bases). This CDR3 has 15 amino acids. Germline CDR1 is SNHLY and CDR2 is FYNNEI. V was pared by 6 bases and J by 0 bases, with 11 bases between.

The chain couples TRBV7-8 to TRBJ2-5; 12 nucleotides line up with TRBD2. There are 17 residues in the CDR3. The junction had 6 bases not matched to a gene; V was cut back by 1 base and J by 3 bases. CDR1 is SGHVS and CDR2 is FQNEAQ in the germline V gene. The DNA of the CDR3 is TGTGCCAGCAGCTTAGTACTAGCGGGGGGCTCCAAAGAGACCCAGTACTTC. Translation: CASSLVLAGGSKETQYF.

This rearrangement joins TRBV6-1 to TRBJ1-5; D uncertain. The ends were cut back, 4 bases at V and 1 base at J, with 11 bases in the middle. The germline V gene has CDR1 MNHNS and CDR2 SASEGT. This CDR3 is built from 15 residues. As DNA, the CDR3 is TGTGCCAGCAGTGTTGGAACCATAAGCAATCAGCCCCAGCATTTT. Translated, it gives CASSVGTISNQPQHF.